The 17 T cell receptor beta chains presented below share a single source sample, sequenced in a study of blood T cell repertoires in COVID-19. The data were produced by immunoSEQ multiplex PCR, yet TCRdb's version contains in-frame clones alone and is incomplete. The table lists 200,000 to 300,000 clones, roughly 80% of them singletons. Sample: peripheral blood. Receptors were obtained from a woman of 80 years or more with COVID-19, enrolled during active disease.

This clone was detected only once. The V gene is TRBV21-1, the J gene TRBJ1-1; TRBD1, as called in the table, went unchecked against the DNA. TRBV21-1 is a recognized pseudogene. This CDR3 has 11 amino acids. CDR3 loop: CASSNPVRAFF. DNA of the CDR3: TGTGCCAGCAGCAACCCAGTCAGAGCTTTCTTT.

The chain couples TRBV5-8 to TRBJ2-1; TRBD1 matches at 7 bases. Germline CDR1 SGHTS, CDR2 YDEGEE. The CDR3 covers 15 residues. The junction had 4 bases not matched to a gene; V was cut back by 4 bases and J by 0 bases. DNA for the CDR3: TGTGCCAGCAGCCTGGGACAGAGCTCCTACAATGAGCAGTTCTTC. It yields the protein CASSLGQSSYNEQFF.

The genes are TRBV5-1 and TRBJ1-2, with a weak D call TRBD1 (5 bases). V gave up 8 bases and J gave up 0 bases, with 17 bases separating them. The germline V gene has CDR1 SGHRS and CDR2 YFSETQ. This CDR3 has 15 residues. This chain's CDR3 is CASTQDPGTNYGYTF. DNA of the CDR3: TGCGCCAGTACCCAGGACCCAGGGACTAACTATGGCTACACCTTC. Using reference TRBV5-1 and TRBJ1-2 for the parts outside the CDR3, the full variable domain is KAGVTQTPRYLIKTRGQQVTLSCSPISGHRSVSWYQQTPGQGLQFLFEYFSETQRNKGNFPGRFSGRQFSNSRSEMNVSTLELGDSALYLCASTQDPGTNYGYTFGSGTRLTVV.

The chain links TRBV12-5 to TRBJ2-7; D is possibly TRBD2 (6 bases). The V end lost 7 bases, the J end lost 0 bases, and 16 bases lay between the germline ends. The CDR3 is made up of 15 amino acids. Germline V lookup: CDR1 LGHNT, CDR2 FRNRAP. The CDR3 DNA reads as TGTGCTAGTGCCCCCCGCGGGGCCAGCTCCTACGAGCAGTACTTC. Its protein is CASAPRGASSYEQYF.

The chain links TRBV28 to TRBJ1-2; 9 bases agree with TRBD1. V shed 5 bases and J 5 bases; nucleotides not matched to a gene: 3. Germline assignment: CDR1 MDHEN and CDR2 SYDVKM. The CDR3 covers 13 residues. The CDR3 region is CASSHGTGYGYTF. CDR3 sequence (DNA): TGTGCCAGCAGTCACGGGACAGGGTATGGCTACACCTTC.

The chain has TRBV2 and TRBJ1-1; TRBD1 matches 9 bases. Trimming removed 8 bases from V and 6 bases from J; junction bases left unmatched: 10. Per germline, CDR1 SNHLY and CDR2 FYNNEI. This CDR3 contains 14 residues. The CDR3 nucleotides read TGTGCCAGCGTCACACAGGGGGCGAGCGCTGAAGCTTTCTTT. It codes for CASVTQGASAEAFF. Complete variable domain (other parts from reference TRBV2 and TRBJ1-1): EPEVTQTPSHQVTQMGQEVILRCVPISNHLYFYWYRQILGQKVEFLVSFYNNEISEKSEIFDDQFSVERPDGSNFTLKIRSTKLEDSAMYFCASVTQGASAEAFFGQGTRLTVV.

This clone turned up a few times. The chain links TRBV10-3 to TRBJ2-7, with TRBD1 matching over 9 bases. The CDR3 spans 14 residues. Germline CDR1 ENHRY, CDR2 SYGVKD. The J segment lost 2 bases and the V segment lost 8 bases, leaving 7 bases of the junction unmatched. This CDR3 is CAISSQGATYEQYF. The CDR3 DNA sequence: TGTGCCATCTCGTCACAGGGGGCGACCTACGAGCAGTACTTC.

This rearrangement joins TRBV6-5 to TRBJ1-2; D not certain. Germline lookup yields CDR1 MNHEY and CDR2 SVGAGI. The V end lost 10 bases, the J end lost 4 bases, and 13 bases lay between the germline ends. This CDR3 comprises 12 residues. CDR3 DNA: TGTGCCACTCTAACTGAGCCCTATGGCTACACCTTC. Translation gives CATLTEPYGYTF.

This clone was counted a few times. This specimen includes other DNA sequences encoding the same CDR3. The rearrangement links TRBV7-2 to TRBJ1-5, with 7 bases aligning to TRBD1. With V trimmed by 5 bases and J by 2 bases, 3 bases remained unmatched. Germline V CDR1 and CDR2: SGHTA, FQGNSA. The CDR3 is 14 amino acids. The CDR3 region is CASSLGTGNQPQHF. CDR3 bases: TGTGCCAGCAGCCTTGGGACAGGCAATCAGCCCCAGCATTTT.

The gene calls are TRBV6-2 or TRBV6-3 and TRBJ2-2; 10 nucleotides line up with TRBD2. In germline, CDR1 is MNHEY, CDR2 SVGEGT. V was clipped by 5 bases and J by 7 bases; unmatched bases: 7. The CDR3 extends over 15 amino acids. As DNA, the CDR3 is TGTGCCAGCAGTAGCGGGAGGGCCGGTAGCGGGGAGCTGTTTTTT. The encoded protein is CASSSGRAGSGELFF.

The chain couples TRBV5-1 to TRBJ2-1; D not resolved. Trimming stripped 1 base from V and 0 bases from J, with 8 bases between. CDR3 length equals 15 residues. The germline CDR1 and CDR2 sequences are SGHRS and YFSETQ. The DNA for the CDR3 is TGCGCCAGCAGCTTGCCACCGAGCTCCTACAATGAGCAGTTCTTC. Protein product: CASSLPPSSYNEQFF.

As DNA, the CDR3 is TGTGCCAGCAGTTACCTACAGGGCTCTGAAGCTTTCTTT. It codes for CASSYLQGSEAFF. The J gene is TRBJ1-1, the V gene TRBV6-5; TRBD1 might be the D (6 bases). CDR1 and CDR2 (germline): MNHEY, SVGAGI. The V end lost 2 bases, the J end lost 6 bases, and 10 bases lay between the germline ends. This CDR3 comprises 13 residues.

The genes are TRBV18 and TRBJ1-5, with 11 bases matching TRBD1. Germline CDR1 KGHSH, CDR2 LQKENI. This CDR3 spans 16 amino acids. V shed 6 bases, J shed 7 bases, and the junction held 11 bases outside the gene matches. The CDR3 protein is CASSHGQGALGQPQHF. CDR3 DNA: TGTGCCAGCTCGCACGGACAGGGGGCTCTGGGGCAGCCCCAGCATTTT.

This clone was detected only a few times. The chain is built from TRBV19 and TRBJ2-2, with a weak D call TRBD1 (6 bases). The germline V gene has CDR1 LNHDA and CDR2 SQIVND (reference sequence). The ends were cut back, 2 bases at V and 1 base at J, with 8 bases in the middle. This CDR3 has 15 residues. CDR3 sequence (DNA): TGTGCCAGTAGTATATTGACAGGGAACACCGGGGAGCTGTTTTTT. Its translation: CASSILTGNTGELFF. Complete variable domain (other parts from reference TRBV19 and TRBJ2-2): DGGITQSPKYLFRKEGQNVTLSCEQNLNHDAMYWYRQDPGQGLRLIYYSQIVNDFQKGDIAEGYSVSREKKESFPLTVTSAQKNPTAFYLCASSILTGNTGELFFGEGSRLTVL.

This clone is a singleton in its sample. In the same sample, other DNA sequences code for this CDR3. V gene TRBV7-9 combines with J gene TRBJ2-3, with D uncertain. V gave up 5 bases and J gave up 0 bases, with 9 bases separating them. Germline values: CDR1 SEHNR, CDR2 FQNEAQ (reference sequence). CDR3 size: 14 residues. CDR3 amino acids: CASSRGLSTDTQYF. The CDR3 DNA is TGTGCCAGCAGCAGAGGCCTAAGCACAGATACGCAGTATTTT.

The V gene is TRBV15, the J gene TRBJ2-5; TRBD2 agrees at 7 bases. Germline values: CDR1 LNHNV, CDR2 YYDKDF (reference sequence). The length of the CDR3 is 15 residues. The junction had 16 bases not matched to a gene; V was cut back by 11 bases and J by 4 bases. This CDR3 is CASTSAAPGGETQYF. The CDR3 DNA follows: TGTGCCTCAACCTCCGCGGCACCGGGGGGAGAGACCCAGTACTTC.

The chain recombines TRBV11-1 with TRBJ1-3, with no clear D. The length of the CDR3 is 14 residues. Germline assignment: CDR1 SGHAT and CDR2 FQDESV (reference sequence). The CDR3 region is CAENLPGSGNTIYF. CDR3 coding DNA: TGTGCAGAAAATCTCCCGGGGTCTGGAAACACCATATATTTT.